This T cell receptor beta chain was sequenced in a study of CD4 T cells in relation to SARS-CoV-2 and coronaviruses. Generated by immunoSEQ multiplex PCR, the TCRdb table keeps only in-frame clones and is missing some. Of 30,000 to 45,000 clones in the sample, 70% to 85% were seen once. The study's findings and limits: The cross-reactivity analysis covered only spike protein, not other viral proteins. About 64% of donors had memory CD4+ clonotypes crossrecognizing SARS-CoV-2 and common cold coronavirus spike.

This clone has only a few counts. Its antigen is undetermined. V shed 3 bases and J shed 1 base, with 9 bases lying between them. CDR1 LGHDT and CDR2 YNNKEL come from the germline V gene (reference sequence). CDR3 size: 14 residues. Sequencing was carried out using memory CD4+ T cells from PBMCs, cultured in vitro. This clonotype was obtained from an adult with COVID-19. V is TRBV3-1 (or the pseudogene TRBV3-2) and J is TRBJ1-1, with D perhaps matching TRBD1 (5 bases). The CDR3 coding sequence is TGTGCCAGCAGCCACGGGGGGTCGAACACTGAAGCTTTCTTT. Residues: CASSHGGSNTEAFF.